Following are 30 T cell receptor beta chains from one sample sequenced in a study of cytomegalovirus exposure and HLA in healthy donors. Measured with immunoSEQ multiplex PCR; TCRdb has only the in-frame clones, and not every one. Of around 150,000 clones detected, around 96% appear once; the ten largest clones hold 0.89%. The sample comprised PBMCs. These receptors originate from a woman between 18 and 29 years old in good health and CMV-seronegative.

This clone occurred once. The chain employs TRBV7-2 and TRBJ1-2; tentative D call: TRBD1 (5 bases). CDR1 and CDR2 from the germline V gene are SGHTA and FQGNSA. The CDR3 runs 13 residues. The ends were cut back, 5 bases at V and 3 bases at J, with 10 bases in the middle. This CDR3 reads CASSTTGDYGYTF. For the CDR3, the DNA is TGTGCCAGCAGCACTACGGGGGACTATGGCTACACCTTC.

V and J are TRBV7-3 and TRBJ2-1; 7 bases agree with TRBD2. Unmatched junction bases numbered 14, after V lost 5 bases and J lost 7 bases. The CDR3 sequence is 16 residues long. Looked up from germline, CDR1 is SGHTA and CDR2 is FQGTGA. The CDR3 DNA reads TGTGCCAGCAGCAGGACTCGGGCGGGGGTCGGTAATGAGCAGTTCTTC. Its translation is CASSRTRAGVGNEQFF.

V usage is TRBV5-1 and J usage is TRBJ1-6; D may be TRBD1 (6 bases). The CDR3 loop spans 15 amino acids. Germline values: CDR1 SGHRS, CDR2 YFSETQ. Trimming removed 4 bases from V and 7 bases from J, with 15 bases in between. The CDR3 region has the DNA TGCGCCAGCAGCACCGGACAGAGAAACAATTCACCCCTCCACTTT. It codes for CASSTGQRNNSPLHF.

The chain combines TRBV5-6 with TRBJ1-2; D gene unclear. The CDR3 consists of 12 residues. Germline V gene lookup returns CDR1 SGHDT and CDR2 YYEEEE. V lost 4 bases to trimming and J lost 1 base, with 5 bases between them. For the CDR3, the DNA is TGTGCCAGCAGCGTCGGTAACTATGGCTACACCTTC. It translates to CASSVGNYGYTF.

This clone was seen just once. V gene TRBV2 combines with J gene TRBJ2-7; TRBD1 is a possible D gene (7 bases). The CDR3 has 12 amino acids. Per the germline V gene, CDR1 is SNHLY and CDR2 is FYNNEI. The V end lost 2 bases, the J end lost 6 bases, and 8 bases lay between the germline ends. CDR3 DNA: TGTGCCAGCAGTGAACAGGGGGGCGAGCAGTACTTC. It encodes CASSEQGGEQYF.

This chain uses TRBV2 with TRBJ2-2; D gene uncertain. Germline lookup yields CDR1 SNHLY and CDR2 FYNNEI. V lost 6 bases and J 4 bases, leaving 9 bases between the germline ends. CDR3 size: 13 residues. CDR3 loop: CASRKTFTGELFF. DNA for the CDR3: TGTGCCAGCAGGAAGACTTTCACCGGGGAGCTGTTTTTT.

The rearrangement joins TRBV9 to TRBJ2-2; D is perhaps TRBD1 (5 bases). CDR3 length: 17 residues. CDR1 is SGDLS and CDR2 is YYNGEE in the germline V gene. Trimming left V 2 bases short and J 0 bases short, with 14 bases between. CDR3 amino acids: CASSVSTRATNTGELFF. DNA for the CDR3: TGTGCCAGCAGCGTCAGCACCAGGGCAACGAACACCGGGGAGCTGTTTTTT.

This chain joins TRBV6-1 and TRBJ2-7; TRBD2 matches at 9 bases. The CDR3 loop spans 16 amino acids. V was pared by 2 bases and J by 3 bases, with 8 bases of the junction left unmatched. Per the germline V gene, CDR1 is MNHNS and CDR2 is SASEGT. CDR3 loop: CASSELPTSGVYEQYF. CDR3 DNA sequence: TGTGCCAGCAGTGAATTACCGACTAGCGGAGTCTACGAGCAGTACTTC.

The V gene is TRBV11-2, the J gene TRBJ2-6, with TRBD1 matching over 7 bases. This CDR3 region has 17 residues. J gave up 0 bases and V 5 bases, and 7 bases lay outside the gene matches. Germline CDR1 and CDR2: SGHAT and FQNNGV. The CDR3 reads CASSRRGPTSGANVLTF. The CDR3 DNA is TGTGCCAGCAGCCGTAGGGGGCCGACCTCTGGGGCCAACGTCCTGACTTTC.

The CDR3 protein is CATSLRSGGLPVNVYEQYF. The CDR3 DNA reads TGTGCCACCAGCCTTAGATCGGGGGGGCTCCCGGTTAATGTCTACGAGCAGTACTTC. The rearrangement links TRBV15 to TRBJ2-7; TRBD2 aligns across 8 bases. With V trimmed by 5 bases and J by 3 bases, 21 bases remained unmatched. Per the germline V gene, CDR1 is LNHNV and CDR2 is YYDKDF (reference sequence). This CDR3 contains 19 residues.

The rearrangement joins TRBV4-1 to TRBJ1-4; 7 bases map to TRBD1. The junction had 4 bases not matched to a gene; V was cut back by 2 bases and J by 4 bases. Germline V gene data show CDR1 as MGHRA and CDR2 as YSYEKL. The length of the CDR3 is 15 residues. The CDR3 spells CASSQPGQSNEKLFF. For the CDR3, the DNA is TGCGCCAGCAGCCAACCGGGACAGAGTAATGAAAAACTGTTTTTT.

The chain couples TRBV5-1 to TRBJ1-2, with TRBD1 matching over 7 bases. The CDR3 consists of 13 residues. Trimming removed 5 bases from V and 4 bases from J; junction bases left unmatched: 5. The V gene's germline CDR1 is SGHRS and CDR2 YFSETQ. DNA for the CDR3: TGCGCCAGCAGAGGGGACAGTTCCTATGGCTACACCTTC. This codes for CASRGDSSYGYTF.

The chain has TRBV2 and TRBJ1-1, with no clear D. Germline V gene sequence: CDR1 SNHLY, CDR2 FYNNEI. The germline V and J ends were trimmed by 7 bases and 1 base, with 13 bases remaining between them. There are 14 residues in the CDR3. The DNA of the CDR3 is TGTGCCAGCAATTTTGGCCTTGCGAACACTGAAGCTTTCTTT. Its translation is CASNFGLANTEAFF.

Note on this clone: At one boundary the junction diverges from the germline segment, which might be a read error. The rearrangement links TRBV18 to TRBJ2-2, with TRBD1 matching 8 bases. The CDR3 contains 15 residues. CDR1 is KGHSH and CDR2 is LQKENI in the germline V gene. The CDR3 sequence is CASSSTGEGTGEPFF. The CDR3 nucleotides are TGTGCCAGCTCATCGACAGGGGAAGGTACCGGGGAGCCGTTTTTT.

The chain is built from TRBV4-3 and TRBJ2-1; 11 bases fit TRBD1. V trimming: 0 bases; J trimming: 1 base; junction bases outside the gene matches: 5. The length of the CDR3 is 18 residues. The germline gives CDR1 LGHNA, CDR2 YSLEER. The CDR3 reads CASSQDRGQGDSYNEQFF. The CDR3 DNA follows: TGCGCCAGCAGCCAAGATCGGGGACAGGGGGATTCCTACAATGAGCAGTTCTTC.

The rearrangement uses TRBV27 and TRBJ2-5; 8 nucleotides agree with TRBD1. V lost 5 bases, J lost 1 base, and 9 bases stayed unmatched. Germline-derived CDR1 and CDR2 are MNHEY and SMNVEV (reference sequence). This CDR3 is 16 amino acids long. The CDR3, as DNA: TGTGCCAGCAGTGACGGACAGGGCGGCCCCCAAGAGACCCAGTACTTC. It is translated as CASSDGQGGPQETQYF.

The chain has TRBV10-3 and TRBJ2-7; 8 nucleotides line up with TRBD2. The V and J ends lost 8 bases and 0 bases, in that order; junction bases with no gene match: 0. The CDR3 extends over 12 amino acids. Germline V gene data show CDR1 as ENHRY and CDR2 as SYGVKD. The CDR3: CAIGLASYEQYF. CDR3 in DNA: TGTGCCATCGGACTAGCCTCCTACGAGCAGTACTTC.

The sample holds a few counts of this clone. This sequence joins TRBV27 and TRBJ2-4; D may be TRBD1 (5 bases). Trimming left V 6 bases short and J 0 bases short, with 15 bases between. The length of the CDR3 is 16 residues. The V gene's germline CDR1 is MNHEY and CDR2 SMNVEV (reference sequence). The CDR3 region has the DNA TGTGCCAGCAGAATGAGACAGATCCTAGCCAAAAACATTCAGTACTTC. This codes for CASRMRQILAKNIQYF.

This chain uses TRBV7-9 with TRBJ2-7; D not certain. The CDR3 contains 12 residues. The V and J ends lost 3 bases and 3 bases respectively, with 6 bases between them. The V gene's germline CDR1 is SEHNR and CDR2 FQNEAQ (reference sequence). CDR3: CASSLTGYEQYF. The CDR3 DNA reads as TGTGCCAGCAGCTTGACGGGCTACGAGCAGTACTTC.

This clone was recorded once. This sequence joins TRBV11-2 and TRBJ1-2; a weak D match, TRBD1 (5 bases). This CDR3 spans 12 amino acids. V was clipped by 5 bases and J by 9 bases, with 13 bases between them. Germline V gene lookup returns CDR1 SGHAT and CDR2 FQNNGV. CDR3 region: CASSTDRASYTF. CDR3 sequence (DNA): TGTGCCAGCAGCACAGACAGAGCTAGCTACACCTTC.

V is TRBV7-3 and J is TRBJ2-1; 8 bases are shared with TRBD2. Germline values: CDR1 SGHTA, CDR2 FQGTGA. J was trimmed by 10 bases and V by 4 bases; bases with no gene match: 12. This CDR3 is built from 15 residues. The CDR3 region is CASSSQGALAGEQFF. The CDR3, as DNA: TGTGCCAGCAGCTCCCAAGGGGCTTTAGCGGGGGAGCAGTTCTTC.

The gene calls are TRBV15 and TRBJ2-7; weak D call: TRBD1 (5 bases). The CDR3 is made up of 15 amino acids. Germline CDR1 reads LNHNV; CDR2 reads YYDKDF (reference sequence). The V end was cut by 0 bases, the J end by 2 bases, with 11 bases between. CDR3 protein: CATSRDLGPPYEQYF. In DNA form, the CDR3 reads TGTGCCACCAGCAGAGATCTGGGGCCTCCCTACGAGCAGTACTTC.

This clone was observed once. V gene TRBV6-6 combines with J gene TRBJ2-7; the D gene is possibly TRBD1 (7 bases). Germline-derived CDR1 and CDR2 are MNHNY and SVGAGI (reference sequence). V was clipped by 7 bases and J by 0 bases, with 16 bases between them. CDR3 length: 15 residues. The CDR3 is CASTAAGQYSYEQYF. CDR3 in DNA: TGTGCCAGCACCGCCGCGGGACAGTACTCCTACGAGCAGTACTTC.

The genes are TRBV7-2 and TRBJ2-3, with 8 bases matching TRBD1. Germline trimming cut 2 bases from V and 6 bases from J; bases unmatched to any gene: 7. Germline V gene sequence: CDR1 SGHTA, CDR2 FQGNSA. The CDR3 has 15 residues. The CDR3 region has the DNA TGTGCCAGCAGCTTACGTTCACAGGGGGTGGATACGCAGTATTTT. It yields the protein CASSLRSQGVDTQYF. The full variable domain, in which reference TRBV7-2 and TRBJ2-3 provide the parts outside the CDR3, is GAGVSQSPSNKVTEKGKDVELRCDPISGHTALYWYRQSLGQGLEFLIYFQGNSAPDKSGLPSDRFSAERTGGSVSTLTIQRTQQEDSAVYLCASSLRSQGVDTQYFGPGTRLTVL.

The chain employs TRBV7-9 and TRBJ1-4, with a possible D match to TRBD1 (5 bases). Germline-derived CDR1 and CDR2 are SEHNR and FQNEAQ (reference sequence). The CDR3 has 15 amino acids. The V and J ends lost 1 base and 0 bases respectively, with 6 bases between them. CDR3 sequence reads: CASSLDRSTNEKLFF. The CDR3 DNA follows: TGTGCCAGCAGCTTAGACAGGTCAACTAATGAAAAACTGTTTTTT.

The chain links TRBV5-4 to TRBJ2-1; 8 bases map to TRBD2. The trim removed 4 bases at V and 7 bases at J, leaving 22 bases unmatched. Germline V gives CDR1 SGHNT, CDR2 YYREEE (reference sequence). The CDR3 is 19 amino acids. DNA for the CDR3: TGTGCCAGCAGCCCAGGCTGGGGAGGGAAGGGACTAGAAGGGAATGAGCAGTTCTTC. Amino acids: CASSPGWGGKGLEGNEQFF. Combining the CDR3 with reference TRBV5-4 and TRBJ2-1 gives the whole variable domain ETGVTQSPTHLIKTRGQQVTLRCSSQSGHNTVSWYQQALGQGPQFIFQYYREEENGRGNFPPRFSGLQFPNYSSELNVNALELDDSALYLCASSPGWGGKGLEGNEQFFGPGTRLTVL.

The chain employs TRBV27 and TRBJ2-1, with D tentatively TRBD2 (5 bases). Germline lookup yields CDR1 MNHEY and CDR2 SMNVEV (reference sequence). V lost 2 bases and J lost 9, with 8 bases in between. The length of the CDR3 is 12 residues. The CDR3 DNA sequence: TGTGCCAGCAGTTTAGTCCGGGGTGAGCAGTTCTTC. Its translation: CASSLVRGEQFF.

This chain joins TRBV18 and TRBJ1-1, with 7 bases aligning to TRBD1. This CDR3 region has 14 residues. Trimming removed 5 bases from V and 1 base from J; junction bases left unmatched: 4. In germline, CDR1 is KGHSH, CDR2 LQKENI. The CDR3 loop is CASSDRTGNTEAFF. The CDR3 DNA is TGTGCCAGCTCAGACCGGACAGGGAACACTGAAGCTTTCTTT.

DNA for the CDR3: TGTGCCAGCAGTTTTTCCATGACAGGCTACGAGCAGTACTTC. This encodes CASSFSMTGYEQYF. V usage is TRBV6-5 and J usage is TRBJ2-7, with D perhaps matching TRBD1 (6 bases). Trimming left V 4 bases short and J 3 bases short, with 13 bases between. Per germline, CDR1 MNHEY and CDR2 SVGAGI. This CDR3 is 14 amino acids long.

The rearrangement joins TRBV7-8 to TRBJ2-7, with unresolved D. V gave up 5 bases and J gave up 3 bases, with 17 bases separating them. The CDR3 extends over 15 amino acids. The V gene's germline CDR1 is SGHVS and CDR2 FQNEAQ. The chain's CDR3 is CASSRPIGSGYEQYF. The CDR3 bases are TGTGCCAGCAGCCGACCCATCGGGTCGGGCTACGAGCAGTACTTC. The complete variable domain, with remaining parts taken from reference TRBV7-8 and TRBJ2-7, reads GAGVSQSPRYKVAKRGQDVALRCDPISGHVSLFWYQQALGQGPEFLTYFQNEAQLDKSGLPSDRFFAERPEGSVSTLKIQRTQQEDSAVYLCASSRPIGSGYEQYFGPGTRLTVT.